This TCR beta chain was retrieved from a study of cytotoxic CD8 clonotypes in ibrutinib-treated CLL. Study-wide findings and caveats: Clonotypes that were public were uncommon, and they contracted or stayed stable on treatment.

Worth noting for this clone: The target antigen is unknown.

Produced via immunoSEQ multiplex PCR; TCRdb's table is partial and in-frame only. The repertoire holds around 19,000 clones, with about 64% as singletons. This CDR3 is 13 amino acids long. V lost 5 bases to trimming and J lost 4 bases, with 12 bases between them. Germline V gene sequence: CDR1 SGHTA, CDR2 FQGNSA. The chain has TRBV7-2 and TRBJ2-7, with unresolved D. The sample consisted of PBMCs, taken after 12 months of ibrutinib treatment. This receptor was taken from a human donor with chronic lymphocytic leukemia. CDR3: CASSPPGLYEQYF. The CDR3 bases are TGTGCCAGCAGCCCCCCCGGGCTTTACGAGCAGTACTTC.